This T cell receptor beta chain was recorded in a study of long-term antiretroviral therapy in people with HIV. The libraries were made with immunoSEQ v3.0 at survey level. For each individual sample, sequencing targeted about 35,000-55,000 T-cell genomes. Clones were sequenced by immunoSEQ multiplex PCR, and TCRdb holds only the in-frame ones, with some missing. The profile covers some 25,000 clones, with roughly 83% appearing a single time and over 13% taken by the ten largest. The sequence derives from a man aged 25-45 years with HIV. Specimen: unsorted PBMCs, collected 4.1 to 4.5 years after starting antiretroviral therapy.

This CDR3 reads CASSPGQWRQETQYF. In nucleotides, the CDR3 is TGTGCCAGTAGTCCCGGACAATGGAGGCAAGAGACCCAGTACTTC. J is TRBJ2-5 and V is TRBV19; D possibly uses TRBD1 or TRBD2 (5 bases each). Germline lookup yields CDR1 LNHDA and CDR2 SQIVND (reference sequence). The V gene lost 5 bases and the J gene lost 2 bases, with 15 bases spanning the gap. The CDR3 has 15 residues.